This T cell receptor beta chain derives from a study of cytomegalovirus exposure and HLA in healthy donors. Across the whole study: Samples from HLA-typed donors yielded 85 million to 95 million unique TCRs in an early data release. The study, taken as a whole, reports: Per published accounts, TCR beta sequences correctly predicted the HLA-A and HLA-B alleles of most subjects. There were some public TCRs occurring in many donors, but most TCR sequences were rare. The study assumed roughly uniform donor sequencing depth for presence/absence analyses.

The CDR3 extends over 15 amino acids. The V gene end was trimmed by 0 bases and the J gene end by 1 base; junction bases not matched to a gene: 3. Germline lookup yields CDR1 SGHRS and CDR2 YFSETQ. Note on this clone: Its specificity is not known.

The PCR used 60 Vbeta and 13 Jbeta primers. The protocol was immunoSEQ multiplex PCR, while the TCRdb copy is restricted to in-frame clones and leaves out a portion. With around 63,000 clones in the sample, the ten largest clones hold approximately 1.8%. This chain uses TRBV5-1 with TRBJ2-7; TRBD2 aligns across 8 bases. This receptor was identified in a woman aged 25 to 39 in good health and CMV-seronegative. Sequenced: PBMCs. CDR3 region: CASSLAGGPSYEQYF. The CDR3 coding sequence is TGCGCCAGCAGCTTGGCGGGGGGGCCGTCCTACGAGCAGTACTTC.